The 5 T cell receptor beta chains in this list originate from one sample, sequenced in a study of radiation and T cells in renal cell carcinoma (dated by TCRdb to about 2020). The sample's time point label is to be understood as: blood 2 weeks post-SBRT. Explained via the paper, the treatment or condition label denotes: 15 Gy SBRT to primary tumor, nephrectomy 4 weeks later. Receptors were amplified or captured by the immunoSEQ multiplex PCR assay. TCRdb retrieved this table from immuneACCESS and kept in-frame rearrangements only. Not all clones are present; in checked studies, unresolved V genes account for under half, and no reason is known for the remainder. The sample profile shows around 130,000 clones; approximately 78% of them were found once. Approximately 2% of the sample rests with the top ten. Specimen: blood, collected from a patient whose treatment included radiotherapy and nephrectomy. The source of these receptors is a woman aged 60-70 years with renal cell carcinoma.

V is TRBV4-2 and J is TRBJ1-2, with 11 bases matching TRBD1. CDR1 is LGHNA and CDR2 is YNFKEQ in the germline V gene. V lost 3 bases to trimming and J lost 6 bases; unmatched junction nucleotides: 9. There are 16 residues in the CDR3. The CDR3 reads CASSQGSDRGLHGYTF. CDR3 nucleotide sequence: TGTGCCAGCAGCCAGGGGTCGGACAGGGGGCTTCATGGCTACACCTTC.

This chain links TRBV19 with TRBJ1-5, with D uncertain. The length of the CDR3 is 14 residues. Germline V gives CDR1 LNHDA, CDR2 SQIVND (reference sequence). V was clipped by 3 bases and J by 5 bases, with 11 bases between them. CDR3 nucleotides: TGTGCCAGTAGTATGTCAAAAGGTCATCAGCCCCAGCATTTT. Translated, it gives CASSMSKGHQPQHF.

The J gene is TRBJ1-2, the V gene TRBV5-1; D is perhaps TRBD1 (5 bases). This CDR3 is 14 amino acids long. CDR1 is SGHRS and CDR2 is YFSETQ in the germline V gene. The V end lost 4 bases, the J end lost 2 bases, and 12 bases lay between the germline ends. The CDR3 sequence: CASSAQGGNYGYTF. CDR3 coding DNA: TGCGCCAGCAGCGCCCAGGGTGGCAACTATGGCTACACCTTC.

A few counts support this clone. V gene TRBV10-3 combines with J gene TRBJ2-7; D call uncertain. The CDR3 is made up of 14 amino acids. The germline V and J ends were trimmed by 0 bases and 2 bases, with 8 bases remaining between them. The germline V gene encodes CDR1 ENHRY and CDR2 SYGVKD. DNA of the CDR3: TGTGCCATCAGTGAGTCGTTACAGACCTACGAGCAGTACTTC. Translation: CAISESLQTYEQYF.

This chain uses TRBV19 with TRBJ2-5, with a tentative D call TRBD2 (5 bases). This CDR3 spans 12 amino acids. Germline lookup yields CDR1 LNHDA and CDR2 SQIVND (reference sequence). The V end lost 9 bases, the J end lost 5 bases, and 13 bases lay between the germline ends. CDR3 residues: CASGGSRETQYF. The CDR3 region has the DNA TGTGCCAGCGGAGGCAGCCGGGAGACCCAGTACTTC.